This T cell receptor beta chain was sequenced in a study of blood T cell repertoires in COVID-19. Researchers sorted participants into cohorts using their self-reported clinical history. For recovered donors of Cohort 3, there were two negative PCRs, clearance, or symptom resolution. In the source study's methods: Quantification of nucleated cells was approximated via reference gene primer amplification. The assay was immunoSEQ multiplex PCR, and TCRdb's table has in-frame clones only and misses some. The V and J calls and clone size come from that table; D and trimming were worked out from the DNA. The data show about 300,000 clones, around 90% seen once. This sequence originates from a man in his sixties who had recovered from COVID-19. Specimen: PBMCs or T cells enriched from blood (not recorded which).

DNA for the CDR3: TGTGCCACCAGTGACCCTGGACAGGGGGACTACGAGCAGTACTTC. Translation: CATSDPGQGDYEQYF. The V call is TRBV24-1, the J call TRBJ2-7; 10 bases are a match to TRBD1. The length of the CDR3 is 15 residues. Trimming removed 4 bases from V and 3 bases from J; junction bases left unmatched: 5. CDR1 KGHDR and CDR2 SFDVKD come from the germline V gene.